Detailed here is one T cell receptor beta chain. As yet, its antigen is unknown. This record comes from a study of response to subunit inactivated influenza vaccine. Notes on the study in general: Seasonal influenza vaccination, on each occasion, was suggested by the authors to recruit few new T cells.

J was trimmed by 2 bases and V by 4 bases; bases with no gene match: 3. Germline assignment: CDR1 KGHDR and CDR2 SFDVKD. The CDR3 has 16 amino acids. TCRdb redid the calling of the RT-PCR reads with MiXCR, one entry per CDR3 protein. This sample carries about 520,000 distinct CDR3 sequences, approximately 24% of them seen once, and the ten largest clones take 1.9%. V is TRBV24-1 and J is TRBJ2-3; 12 bases map to TRBD2. Sequences were derived from CD4+ T cells sorted from PBMCs, sampled about 5 days after vaccination. This receptor was identified in a man aged 50-60 years who received an inactivated influenza vaccine. CDR3 amino acids: CATSERLAGATDTQYF. As DNA, the CDR3 is TGTGCCACCAGTGAACGACTAGCGGGGGCCACAGATACGCAGTATTTT.